This is a list of T cell receptor beta chains from one sample in a study of blood T cell repertoires in COVID-19. Clones were sequenced by immunoSEQ multiplex PCR, and TCRdb holds only the in-frame ones, with some missing. The data hold under 300,000 clones, with 70% to 85% observed a single time. Sequenced sample: peripheral blood. These receptors all stem from a woman in her 40s with active or convalescent COVID-19. Both conserved end residues are part of each CDR3. A D gene is named only where the DNA matches it firmly. Size tells how often a clone was seen (once, few, many) or the class of an expanded clone, and some rows leave it out.

TRBV3-1/TRBV3-2	TRBD1	-	TRBJ2-2	15	CASSQRQGAPGELFF	TGTGCCAGCAGCCAGCGACAGGGGGCCCCCGGGGAGCTGTTTTTT
TRBV6-5	-	-	TRBJ1-4	15	CASSMSGLFYEKLFF	TGTGCCAGCAGTATGTCAGGGCTATTTTATGAAAAACTGTTTTTT
TRBV4-1	TRBD1	-	TRBJ1-2	14	CASSQTGTVGGYTF	TGCGCCAGCAGCCAAACCGGGACAGTCGGTGGCTACACCTTC
TRBV28	TRBD1	once	TRBJ1-1	12	CASSFDRGDAFF	TGTGCCAGCAGTTTCGACAGGGGGGATGCTTTCTTT
TRBV7-2	-	-	TRBJ2-3	14	CASSNSPPPDTQYF	TGTGCCAGCAGCAACTCGCCCCCCCCAGATACGCAGTATTTT
TRBV19	-	-	TRBJ1-2	12	CASTPDFGGYTF	TGTGCCAGTACCCCCGACTTCGGTGGCTACACCTTC
TRBV6-5	-	-	TRBJ2-5	14	CASRTPAGSETQYF	TGTGCCAGCAGGACCCCTGCGGGTTCGGAGACCCAGTACTTC
TRBV5-1	-	-	TRBJ1-4	15	CASSPSGGAGEKLFF	TGCGCCAGCAGCCCCTCCGGGGGGGCGGGTGAAAAACTGTTTTTT
TRBV6-5	-	-	TRBJ1-2	11	CAGSSTYGYTF	TGTGCCGGCAGTTCTACCTATGGCTACACCTTC
TRBV9	-	few	TRBJ2-2	15	CASSAFQGGTGELFF	TGTGCCAGCAGCGCCTTCCAGGGCGGCACCGGGGAGCTGTTTTTT
TRBV28	-	once	TRBJ2-3	15	CASKLGRAVRDTQYF	TGTGCCAGCAAGTTGGGCAGGGCCGTTCGAGATACGCAGTATTTT
TRBV9	TRBD1	-	TRBJ1-2	15	CASSVDARGDYGYTF	TGTGCCAGCAGCGTAGATGCCAGGGGGGACTATGGCTACACCTTC
TRBV2	-	-	TRBJ1-5	15	CASSRLGRGSQPQHF	TGTGCCAGCAGCCGCTTAGGCAGGGGCAGTCAGCCCCAGCATTTT
TRBV27	TRBD1	-	TRBJ1-1	15	CASYNRGQVGTEAFF	TGTGCCAGTTATAACAGGGGGCAGGTGGGAACTGAAGCTTTCTTT
TRBV7-3	-	once	TRBJ1-6	15	CASSLAGRGNSPLHF	TGTGCCAGCAGCCTCGCGGGGAGGGGGAATTCACCCCTCCACTTT
TRBV5-4	TRBD1	-	TRBJ1-1	17	CASSSNRQGRRNTEAFF	TGTGCCAGCAGCTCGAATAGACAGGGGCGGCGGAACACTGAAGCTTTCTTT
TRBV19	-	-	TRBJ2-5	15	CASSITGTGKETQYF	TGTGCCAGTAGTATCACGGGCACAGGGAAAGAGACCCAGTACTTC
TRBV28	TRBD2	few	TRBJ2-2	16	CASKTLGLAGTGELFF	TGTGCCAGCAAAACCCTGGGACTAGCTGGGACCGGGGAGCTGTTTTTT
TRBV6-6	-	few	TRBJ1-1	11	CASTTGTEAFF	TGTGCCAGCACCACGGGTACTGAAGCTTTCTTT
TRBV19	TRBD1	-	TRBJ1-1	16	CASSRPPGQGNTEAFF	TGTGCCAGTAGTAGACCGCCGGGACAGGGGAACACTGAAGCTTTCTTT
TRBV5-1	-	-	TRBJ2-1	17	CASREGSGPSSYNEQFF	TGCGCCAGCAGGGAAGGGAGCGGGCCTTCTTCCTACAATGAGCAGTTCTTC
TRBV3-1/TRBV3-2	-	-	TRBJ1-3	13	CASSQGTGNTIYF	TGTGCCAGCAGCCAAGGTACTGGAAACACCATATATTTT
TRBV7-9	-	-	TRBJ1-2	16	CASSSIIGEVSIGYTF	TGTGCCAGCAGCTCGATCATAGGCGAGGTCTCTATCGGCTACACCTTC
TRBV3-1/TRBV3-2	-	-	TRBJ1-1	13	CASSQEWGVGAFF	TGTGCCAGCAGCCAAGAGTGGGGGGTCGGAGCTTTCTTT
TRBV4-1	-	-	TRBJ1-3	15	CASSQDGRVGNTIYF	TGCGCCAGCAGCCAAGATGGCAGGGTTGGAAACACCATATATTTT
TRBV2	TRBD2	-	TRBJ2-3	15	CASRVLAGVLDTQYF	TGTGCCAGCAGGGTTCTAGCGGGGGTTCTGGATACGCAGTATTTT
TRBV5-4	-	few	TRBJ1-3	11	CASSSGKTIYF	TGTGCCAGCAGCTCAGGGAAGACCATATATTTT
TRBV7-6	TRBD1	once	TRBJ1-6	16	CASSRLTGEGNSPLHF	TGTGCCAGCAGCCGTCTGACAGGGGAGGGTAATTCACCCCTCCACTTT
TRBV27	-	-	TRBJ1-5	13	CASSPRGAQPQHF	TGTGCCAGCAGCCCAAGGGGTGCTCAGCCCCAGCATTTT
TRBV30	TRBD1	-	TRBJ1-2	12	CAWSRTGPGYTF	TGTGCCTGGAGCCGGACAGGGCCCGGCTACACCTTC
TRBV5-1	-	-	TRBJ1-2	12	CASSFPGDGYTF	TGCGCCAGCAGCTTCCCAGGGGATGGCTACACCTTC
TRBV24-1	TRBD1	-	TRBJ2-2	17	CATSDPTTGGYTGELFF	TGTGCCACCAGTGACCCGACGACAGGGGGCTACACCGGGGAGCTGTTTTTT
TRBV10-2	-	-	TRBJ2-3	13	CASSEERRDTQYF	TGCGCCAGCAGTGAGGAGCGGCGTGACACGCAGTATTTT
TRBV27	TRBD1	-	TRBJ1-4	15	CASRGQGRSNEKLFF	TGTGCCAGCAGAGGACAGGGGCGGTCTAATGAAAAACTGTTTTTT
TRBV28	TRBD1	-	TRBJ1-6	16	CASRQGPSLWNSPLHF	TGTGCCAGCAGACAGGGGCCCTCCTTGTGGAATTCACCCCTCCACTTT
TRBV24-1	TRBD2	once	TRBJ2-3	18	CATSDSELAGGVTDTQYF	TGTGCCACCAGTGATTCTGAACTAGCGGGGGGGGTCACAGATACGCAGTATTTT
TRBV5-6	-	-	TRBJ1-1	13	CASSYQQRTEAFF	TGTGCCAGCAGCTATCAACAGAGAACCGAAGCTTTCTTT
TRBV27	TRBD1	-	TRBJ2-1	16	CASRLTGAEGDDEQFF	TGTGCCAGCAGACTGACAGGGGCCGAGGGGGACGATGAGCAGTTCTTC
TRBV19	TRBD1	few	TRBJ1-5	14	CASSGTGGNQPQHF	TGTGCCAGTAGCGGGACAGGGGGCAATCAGCCCCAGCATTTT
TRBV9	TRBD2	-	TRBJ2-3	15	CASSGAGGPGDTQYF	TGTGCCAGCTCCGGAGCGGGGGGGCCAGGAGATACGCAGTATTTT
TRBV9	TRBD1	-	TRBJ1-4	15	CASSVKQGANEKLFF	TGTGCCAGCAGCGTCAAACAGGGGGCTAATGAAAAACTGTTTTTT
TRBV6-4	-	-	TRBJ1-6	18	CASSEVFDRRGLNSPLHF	TGTGCCAGCAGTGAGGTTTTCGACAGAAGGGGCCTTAATTCACCCCTCCACTTT
TRBV5-4	-	-	TRBJ2-7	17	CASSWGDRGPLSYEQYF	TGTGCCAGCAGCTGGGGGGACCGGGGCCCCCTTTCCTACGAGCAGTACTTC
TRBV4-1	-	-	TRBJ2-7	15	CASSQDEGWRAEQYF	TGCGCCAGCAGCCAAGACGAAGGGTGGAGGGCCGAGCAGTACTTC
TRBV4-1	-	once	TRBJ1-5	16	CASSQDSRGVNQPQHF	TGCGCCAGCAGCCAAGATTCCAGGGGCGTCAATCAGCCCCAGCATTTT
TRBV10-3	-	-	TRBJ1-1	14	CAIKQTAEGDRAFF	TGTGCCATCAAACAAACAGCCGAGGGGGATCGGGCTTTCTTT
TRBV19	-	-	TRBJ1-1	17	CASSIPLKATGLTEAFF	TGTGCCAGTAGTATTCCTCTCAAGGCGACAGGCCTCACTGAAGCTTTCTTT
TRBV7-8	-	once	TRBJ1-5	13	CASSLQVHQPQHF	TGTGCCAGCAGCTTACAGGTCCATCAGCCCCAGCATTTT